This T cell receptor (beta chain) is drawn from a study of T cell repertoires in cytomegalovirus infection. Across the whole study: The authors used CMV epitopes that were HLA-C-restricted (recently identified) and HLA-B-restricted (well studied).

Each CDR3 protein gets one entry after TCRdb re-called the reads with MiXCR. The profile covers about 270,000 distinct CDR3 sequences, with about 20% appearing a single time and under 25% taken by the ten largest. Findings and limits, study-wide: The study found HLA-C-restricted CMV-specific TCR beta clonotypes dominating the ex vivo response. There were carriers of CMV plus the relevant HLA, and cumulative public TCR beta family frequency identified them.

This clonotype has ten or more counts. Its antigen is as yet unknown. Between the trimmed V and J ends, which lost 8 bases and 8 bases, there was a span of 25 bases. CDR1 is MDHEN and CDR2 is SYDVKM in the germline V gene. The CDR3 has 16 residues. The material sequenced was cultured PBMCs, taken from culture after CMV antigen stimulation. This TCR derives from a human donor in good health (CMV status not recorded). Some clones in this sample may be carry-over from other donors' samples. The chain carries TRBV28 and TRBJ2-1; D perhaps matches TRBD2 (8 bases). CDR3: CASHPPLGLGGYEQFF. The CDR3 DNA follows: TGTGCCAGCCATCCTCCACTGGGACTAGGGGGCTATGAGCAGTTCTTC. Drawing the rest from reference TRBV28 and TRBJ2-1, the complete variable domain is DVKVTQSSRYLVKRTGEKVFLECVQDMDHENMFWYRQDPGLGLRLIYFSYDVKMKEKGDIPEGYSVSREKKERFSLILESASTNQTSMYLCASHPPLGLGGYEQFFGPGTRLTVL.